The 9 T cell receptor beta chains reported below all come from one sample, sequenced in a study of glioma-infiltrating T cells after dendritic cell vaccination. Using immunoSEQ multiplex PCR, the repertoire was profiled, and TCRdb retains in-frame clones only, with some absent. Here the sample spans around 21,000 clones, roughly 78% being singletons. The specimen comprised blood, sampled before dendritic cell vaccination. The source is a human donor with glioblastoma.

The gene calls are TRBV30 and TRBJ1-2, with TRBD1 as a possible D gene (6 bases). Germline V gene lookup returns CDR1 GTSNPN and CDR2 SVGIG (reference sequence). The V and J ends lost 7 bases and 2 bases respectively, with 14 bases between them. The CDR3 has 13 residues. CDR3 DNA sequence: TGTGCCTCTTCAGGGGAGCTGAACTATGGCTACACCTTC. This codes for CASSGELNYGYTF.

The rearrangement uses TRBV5-6 and TRBJ1-2; the D gene is possibly TRBD1 (5 bases). The CDR3 totals 12 residues. V lost 3 bases to trimming and J lost 4 bases, with 7 bases between them. Germline V CDR1 and CDR2: SGHDT, YYEEEE. CDR3 protein: CASSSGGYGYTF. The DNA for the CDR3 is TGTGCCAGCAGCTCGGGGGGCTATGGCTACACCTTC.

The chain joins TRBV6-5 to TRBJ1-2, with D possibly being TRBD1 (5 bases). CDR1 is MNHEY and CDR2 is SVGAGI in the germline V gene. Trimming took off 0 bases at V and 6 bases at J, with 8 bases between the two ends. This CDR3 is built from 13 residues. In DNA, the CDR3 is TGTGCCAGCAGTTACTCGGGCAGGGATGGCTACACCTTC. Translated: CASSYSGRDGYTF.

This clone is classed as medium-sized. V and J are TRBV6-5 and TRBJ1-1; the D gene is possibly TRBD1 (6 bases). The CDR3 sequence is 15 residues long. The V gene's germline CDR1 is MNHEY and CDR2 SVGAGI. Between the trimmed V and J ends, which lost 4 bases and 3 bases, there was a span of 15 bases. CDR3 in amino acids: CASSWTTGWDTEAFF. For the CDR3, the DNA is TGTGCCAGCAGTTGGACCACAGGGTGGGACACTGAAGCTTTCTTT.

The chain recombines TRBV7-3 with TRBJ2-2, with a weak D call TRBD1 (5 bases). Germline CDR1 reads SGHTA; CDR2 reads FQGTGA. This CDR3 has 14 residues. V was clipped by 0 bases and J by 6 bases, with 8 bases between them. This CDR3 reads CASSLTGVPGELFF. CDR3 nucleotides: TGTGCCAGCAGCTTAACAGGGGTGCCCGGGGAGCTGTTTTTT. The full variable domain, with the rest looked up from reference TRBV7-3 and TRBJ2-2, is GAGVSQTPSNKVTEKGKYVELRCDPISGHTALYWYRQSLGQGPEFLIYFQGTGAADDSGLPNDRFFAVRPEGSVSTLKIQRTERGDSAVYLCASSLTGVPGELFFGEGSRLTVL.

This rearrangement joins TRBV5-1 to TRBJ2-2; D remains ambiguous. Trimming shortened V by 2 bases and J by 5 bases, and 7 bases separated the two germline ends. The CDR3 is 13 residues long. The V gene's germline CDR1 is SGHRS and CDR2 YFSETQ. The CDR3: CASSFHNTGELFF. CDR3 DNA: TGCGCCAGCAGCTTTCACAATACCGGGGAGCTGTTTTTT.

The rearrangement links TRBV30 to TRBJ1-2, with TRBD1 matching 9 bases. This CDR3 region has 14 residues. The junction had 7 bases not matched to a gene; V was cut back by 4 bases and J by 4 bases. Germline V gives CDR1 GTSNPN, CDR2 SVGIG (reference sequence). CDR3 amino acids: CAWNTGGSFYGYTF. The CDR3 DNA follows: TGTGCCTGGAACACAGGGGGCTCGTTCTATGGCTACACCTTC. Full variable domain (outside the CDR3, taken from reference TRBV30 and TRBJ1-2): SQTIHQWPATLVQPVGSPLSLECTVEGTSNPNLYWYRQAAGRGLQLLFYSVGIGQISSEVPQNLSASRPQDRQFILSSKKLLLSDSGFYLCAWNTGGSFYGYTFGSGTRLTVV.

For the CDR3, the DNA is TGTGCCAGCAGGTCGCGTACTAGCGGACCCTACGAGCAGTACTTC. Amino acids: CASRSRTSGPYEQYF. V and J are TRBV6-5 and TRBJ2-7; TRBD2 matches 8 bases. The CDR3 has 15 residues. CDR1 and CDR2 (germline): MNHEY, SVGAGI. The V and J ends lost 6 bases and 2 bases, in that order; junction bases with no gene match: 9.

This clone was observed a handful of times. The chain couples TRBV2 to TRBJ2-7, with unresolved D. Looked up from germline, CDR1 is SNHLY and CDR2 is FYNNEI. The length of the CDR3 is 14 residues. V lost 0 bases, J lost 3 bases, and 9 bases lay in between. This chain's CDR3 is CASSEARGNYEQYF. In nucleotides, the CDR3 is TGTGCCAGCAGTGAAGCAAGAGGAAACTACGAGCAGTACTTC.